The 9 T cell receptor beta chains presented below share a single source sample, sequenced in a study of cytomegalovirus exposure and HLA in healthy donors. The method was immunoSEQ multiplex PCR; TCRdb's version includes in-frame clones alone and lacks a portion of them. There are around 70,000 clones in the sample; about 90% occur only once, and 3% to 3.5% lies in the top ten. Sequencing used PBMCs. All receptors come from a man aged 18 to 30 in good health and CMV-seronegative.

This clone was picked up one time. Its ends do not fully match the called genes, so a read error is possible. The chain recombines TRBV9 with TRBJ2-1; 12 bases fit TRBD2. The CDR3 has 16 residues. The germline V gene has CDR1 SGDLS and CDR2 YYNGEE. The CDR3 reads CANSGGTSGPYNEQFF. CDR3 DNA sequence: TGTGCCAACAGCGGGGGGACTAGCGGGCCCTACAATGAGCAGTTCTTC.

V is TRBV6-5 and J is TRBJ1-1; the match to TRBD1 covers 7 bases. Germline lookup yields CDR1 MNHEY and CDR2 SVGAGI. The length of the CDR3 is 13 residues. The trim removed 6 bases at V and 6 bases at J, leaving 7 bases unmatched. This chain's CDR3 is CASRDYRGSEAFF. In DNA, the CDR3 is TGTGCCAGCAGAGATTACAGGGGTTCTGAAGCTTTCTTT.

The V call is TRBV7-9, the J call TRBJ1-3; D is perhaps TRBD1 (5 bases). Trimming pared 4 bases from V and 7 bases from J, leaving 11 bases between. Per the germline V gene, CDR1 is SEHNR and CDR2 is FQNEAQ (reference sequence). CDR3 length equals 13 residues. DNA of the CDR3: TGTGCCAGCAGCTGGGGGGTCTCGAACACCATATATTTT. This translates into CASSWGVSNTIYF.

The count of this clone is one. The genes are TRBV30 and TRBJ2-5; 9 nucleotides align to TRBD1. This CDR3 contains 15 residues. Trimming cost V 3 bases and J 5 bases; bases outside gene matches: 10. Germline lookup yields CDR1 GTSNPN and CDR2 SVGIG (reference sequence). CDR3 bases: TGTGCCTGGAGCCACACAGGGGGCTGGGGGGAGACCCAGTACTTC. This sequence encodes CAWSHTGGWGETQYF.

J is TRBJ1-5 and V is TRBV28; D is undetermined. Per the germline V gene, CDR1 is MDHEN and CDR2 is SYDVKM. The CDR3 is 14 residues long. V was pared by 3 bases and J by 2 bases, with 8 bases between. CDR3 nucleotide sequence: TGTGCCAGCAGTTTGGCCCAGGGCAATCAGCCCCAGCATTTT. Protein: CASSLAQGNQPQHF.

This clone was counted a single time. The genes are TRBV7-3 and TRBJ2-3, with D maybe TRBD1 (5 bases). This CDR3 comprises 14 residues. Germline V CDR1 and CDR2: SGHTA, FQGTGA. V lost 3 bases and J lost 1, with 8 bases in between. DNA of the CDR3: TGTGCCAGCAGCTTCTGGGGCGGCACAGATACGCAGTATTTT. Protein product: CASSFWGGTDTQYF.

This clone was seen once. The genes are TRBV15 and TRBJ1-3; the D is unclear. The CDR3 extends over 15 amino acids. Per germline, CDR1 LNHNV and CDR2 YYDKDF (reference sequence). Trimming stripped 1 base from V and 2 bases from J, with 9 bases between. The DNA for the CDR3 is TGTGCCACCAGCAGAGTGACGGGGACTGGAAACACCATATATTTT. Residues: CATSRVTGTGNTIYF.

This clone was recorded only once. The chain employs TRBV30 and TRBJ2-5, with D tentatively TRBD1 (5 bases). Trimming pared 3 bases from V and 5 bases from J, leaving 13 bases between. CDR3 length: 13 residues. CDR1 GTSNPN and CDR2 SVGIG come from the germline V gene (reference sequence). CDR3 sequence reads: CAWSHRLLETQYF. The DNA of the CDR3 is TGTGCCTGGAGCCACAGGCTCCTGGAGACCCAGTACTTC.

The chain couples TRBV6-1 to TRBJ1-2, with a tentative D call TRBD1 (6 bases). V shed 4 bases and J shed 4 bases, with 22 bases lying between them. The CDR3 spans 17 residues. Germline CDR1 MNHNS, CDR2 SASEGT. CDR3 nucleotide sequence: TGTGCCAGCAGTGTGTCCCTGCCGGGACACCTACCCTATGGCTACACCTTC. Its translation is CASSVSLPGHLPYGYTF.